This T cell receptor beta chain derives from a study of cytomegalovirus exposure and HLA in healthy donors. Germline assignment: CDR1 LNHDA and CDR2 SQIVND (reference sequence). V lost 4 bases and J 6 bases, leaving 22 bases between the germline ends. The CDR3 has 17 amino acids. Remarks on this clone: Its target is not known.

Overall study results and limits: Later analysis showed most CMV-associated TCR beta chains appearing HLA-restricted. Using a false discovery rate of 0.05, a later analysis showed that approximately 18,000 TCR beta sequences were associated with HLA alleles.

With 60 Vbeta and 13 Jbeta primers, the PCR was carried out. Clones were sequenced by immunoSEQ multiplex PCR, and TCRdb holds only the in-frame ones, with some missing. Of approximately 150,000 clones in the sample, almost 80% were seen once. This receptor was identified in a male donor in good health and CMV-seronegative. The sample comprised PBMCs. The V and J genes are TRBV19 and TRBJ1-5; weak D call: TRBD1 (5 bases). The CDR3 spells CASSRRGERSTGQPQHF. In nucleotides, the CDR3 is TGTGCCAGTAGTAGGAGGGGTGAGCGGTCAACAGGTCAGCCCCAGCATTTT.